This T cell receptor beta chain was profiled in a study of blood T cells in healthy people across ages. Points from the study as a whole: Naive CD4+ cell counts and diversity both ran higher in long-lived than in aged donors.

In germline, CDR1 is DFQATT, CDR2 SNEGSKA (reference sequence). This CDR3 region has 16 residues. V lost 0 bases to trimming and J lost 8 bases; unmatched junction nucleotides: 13. With a J-beta primer mix and a sample-barcoded 5' primer, a second PCR ran roughly 7 to 11 cycles. TCRdb re-called the 5' RACE reads through MiXCR, storing one row per CDR3 protein. The data contain 1.5 million to 1.8 million distinct CDR3 sequences, 35% to 45% of them singletons. Concerning this clonotype itself: Its cognate antigen is unknown. Since a much larger clone is just one base distant, this may be a read error.

The chain combines TRBV20-1 with TRBJ1-2, with 9 bases lining up with TRBD1. This TCR derives from a woman aged 18-29 years in good health. Sequenced input: blood. The CDR3 spells CSARDAGTQGARGYTF. The CDR3 nucleotides read TGCAGTGCTAGAGACGCGGGGACACAGGGGGCTCGAGGCTACACCTTC.